Listed here are 13 T cell receptor beta chains from one sample, sequenced in a study of cytomegalovirus exposure and HLA in healthy donors. The PCR was carried out with 60 Vbeta primers and 13 Jbeta primers. The table came from immunoSEQ multiplex PCR; TCRdb's copy has only in-frame clones and leaves some out. In total, the table holds approximately 120,000 clones. Sequenced sample: PBMCs. All receptors come from a woman aged 55-69 years in good health and CMV-seronegative.

The J gene is TRBJ1-1, the V gene TRBV4-1; possibly TRBD1 for D (6 bases). Germline CDR1 reads MGHRA; CDR2 reads YSYEKL. This CDR3 has 13 amino acids. With 5 bases removed from V and 4 bases from J, the gap between germline ends came to 11 bases. The CDR3 sequence is CASSRTGPTEAFF. CDR3 DNA: TGCGCCAGCAGCAGAACAGGGCCCACTGAAGCTTTCTTT.

The rearrangement uses TRBV5-1 and TRBJ2-1; 11 nucleotides align to TRBD2. Germline lookup yields CDR1 SGHRS and CDR2 YFSETQ. This CDR3 is built from 18 residues. With V trimmed by 0 bases and J by 8 bases, 13 bases remained unmatched. DNA for the CDR3: TGCGCCAGCAGCTTGGCCGGGTCTAGCGGGGGGCGTAGCCATGAGCAGTTCTTC. This translates into CASSLAGSSGGRSHEQFF.

This chain connects TRBV6-5 to TRBJ2-5; TRBD1 matches at 9 bases. The CDR3 length is 14 residues. Germline V gene sequence: CDR1 MNHEY, CDR2 SVGAGI. J was trimmed by 2 bases and V by 6 bases; bases with no gene match: 4. CDR3 bases: TGTGCCAGCAGGAACGGACAGGGGCAAGAGACCCAGTACTTC. This gives the protein CASRNGQGQETQYF.

The genes are TRBV28 and TRBJ1-1; 7 bases are shared with TRBD1. J gave up 2 bases and V 2 bases, and 5 bases lay outside the gene matches. CDR3 length: 15 residues. Germline values: CDR1 MDHEN, CDR2 SYDVKM. CDR3 amino acids: CASSLLTGVNTEAFF. The CDR3 DNA reads TGTGCCAGCAGTTTACTTACAGGGGTTAACACTGAAGCTTTCTTT.

The rearrangement joins TRBV10-1 to TRBJ2-1, with TRBD1 matching 9 bases. Germline CDR1 WNHNN, CDR2 SYGVQD (reference sequence). The CDR3 has 13 residues. V was clipped by 6 bases and J by 6 bases; unmatched bases: 3. For the CDR3, the DNA is TGCGCCAGCAGAAACAGGGGGCGCAATGAGCAGTTCTTC. Its protein product is CASRNRGRNEQFF.

V is TRBV5-1 and J is TRBJ2-7; D is possibly TRBD2 (5 bases). With 0 bases removed from V and 5 bases from J, the gap between germline ends came to 9 bases. The germline CDR1 and CDR2 sequences are SGHRS and YFSETQ. The CDR3 is 13 amino acids. Written as DNA, the CDR3 is TGCGCCAGCAGCTTGGGGTTCGGGGACGAGCAGTACTTC. It encodes CASSLGFGDEQYF.

CDR3 in amino acids: CASSSKQGDEQFF. In DNA, the CDR3 is TGCGCCAGCAGCTCCAAACAGGGGGATGAGCAGTTCTTC. This chain connects TRBV5-1 to TRBJ2-1, with TRBD1 matching over 8 bases. Germline assignment: CDR1 SGHRS and CDR2 YFSETQ. CDR3 length: 13 amino acids. The J segment lost 8 bases and the V segment lost 3 bases, leaving 4 bases of the junction unmatched.

The chain recombines TRBV19 with TRBJ1-2; possibly TRBD1 for D (5 bases). CDR3 size: 14 residues. V shed 9 bases and J shed 8 bases, with 22 bases lying between them. The V gene's germline CDR1 is LNHDA and CDR2 SQIVND (reference sequence). The CDR3 sequence: CASHRRGRAEGYTF. In nucleotides, the CDR3 is TGTGCCAGCCACCGACGAGGCAGGGCCGAAGGCTACACCTTC.

The chain couples TRBV11-2 to TRBJ2-3, with D possibly TRBD1 on 6 matching bases. Trimming removed 4 bases from V and 8 bases from J, with 10 bases in between. This CDR3 contains 12 residues. The germline V gene has CDR1 SGHAT and CDR2 FQNNGV. The CDR3 loop reads CASSYEQGTQYF. CDR3 DNA sequence: TGTGCCAGCAGCTACGAACAGGGTACGCAGTATTTT. Supplemented by reference TRBV11-2 and TRBJ2-3, the full variable domain reads EAGVAQSPRYKIIEKRQSVAFWCNPISGHATLYWYQQILGQGPKLLIQFQNNGVVDDSQLPKDRFSAERLKGVDSTLKIQPAKLEDSAVYLCASSYEQGTQYFGPGTRLTVL.

CDR3 protein: CASRGIEAFF. In DNA form, the CDR3 reads TGTGCCAGCCGGGGAATTGAAGCTTTCTTT. This rearrangement joins TRBV2 to TRBJ1-1; D uncertain. The CDR3 spans 10 residues. CDR1 SNHLY and CDR2 FYNNEI come from the germline V gene. V gave up 8 bases and J gave up 7 bases, with 8 bases separating them.

This chain links TRBV5-8 with TRBJ1-3, with D tentatively TRBD1 (6 bases). The germline V gene has CDR1 SGHTS and CDR2 YDEGEE. The ends were cut back, 0 bases at V and 1 base at J, with 8 bases in the middle. The CDR3 length is 15 residues. The CDR3 sequence is CASSLGTGSGNTIYF. The CDR3 DNA is TGTGCCAGCAGCTTGGGTACAGGGTCTGGAAACACCATATATTTT.

The chain combines TRBV19 with TRBJ2-7; D is perhaps TRBD1 (6 bases). Germline assignment: CDR1 LNHDA and CDR2 SQIVND (reference sequence). There are 14 residues in the CDR3. Trimming shortened V by 6 bases and J by 0 bases, and 12 bases separated the two germline ends. CDR3 nucleotide sequence: TGTGCCAGTAGGTATAGACAGGACTCCTACGAGCAGTACTTC. Amino acid sequence: CASRYRQDSYEQYF.

The CDR3 spells CASSYSGQGMFF. In DNA, the CDR3 is TGTGCCAGCAGTTACTCGGGACAGGGGATGTTCTTC. The V and J genes are TRBV6-5 and TRBJ2-1; TRBD1 matches at 10 bases. Germline lookup yields CDR1 MNHEY and CDR2 SVGAGI. V was pared by 0 bases and J by 15 bases, with 2 bases of the junction left unmatched. The CDR3 is 12 residues long.